The entry below gives a single T cell receptor (delta chain) sequence along with its context. A far larger clone differs by one base, so this is likely a read error. This CDR3 is built from 22 residues. V shed 4 bases, J shed 0 bases, and the junction held 23 bases outside the gene matches. Per germline, CDR1 TSWWSYY and CDR2 QGS. The data are from a study of human gamma delta and Vdelta1 T cells. TCRdb fed the PCR reads to CATT. The sample has about 1,400 delta-chain clones, roughly 37% seen once; the top ten hold roughly 5.1%. V is TRDV1 and J is TRDJ1; 10 nucleotides align to TRDD3. The material sequenced was Vdelta1 gamma-delta T cells from blood. The sequence was obtained from a human donor in good health. Here the CDR3 DNA reads TGTGCTCTTGGGGTTGAAGAATGTTCCGTACTGGGGGATGGGGGGAACACCGATAAACTCATCTTT. This translates into CALGVEECSVLGDGGNTDKLIF.